A single sample gave rise to the 32 T cell receptor beta chains below, sequenced in a study of type 1 regulatory T cells. TCRdb processed the reads anew with MiXCR; each CDR3 protein has one entry. Here the sample spans 90,000 to 100,000 distinct CDR3 sequences, 25% to 40% being singletons. Sequenced: CD4+ T cells, either the whole sample or a sorted fraction (not recorded which). The source is a human donor in good health.

J is TRBJ1-6 and V is TRBV7-9; TRBD1 aligns across 9 bases. V gave up 0 bases and J gave up 9 bases; unmatched junction bases: 3. CDR3 length: 15 amino acids. Germline V gene data show CDR1 as SEHNR and CDR2 as FQNEAQ (reference sequence). The CDR3 protein is CASSLAGQGPSPLHF. The CDR3 coding sequence is TGTGCCAGCAGCTTAGCGGGACAGGGTCCTTCACCCCTCCACTTT. The full variable domain, with the rest looked up from reference TRBV7-9 and TRBJ1-6, is DTGVSQNPRHKITKRGQNVTFRCDPISEHNRLYWYRQTLGQGPEFLTYFQNEAQLEKSRLLSDRFSAERPKGSFSTLEIQRTEQGDSAMYLCASSLAGQGPSPLHFGNGTRLTVT.

This clonotype was recorded a few times. The V call is TRBV30, the J call TRBJ1-5; the D is unclear. CDR3 size: 13 residues. The germline V gene has CDR1 GTSNPN and CDR2 SVGIG (reference sequence). V shed 4 bases and J shed 1 base, with 8 bases lying between them. For the CDR3, the DNA is TGTGCCTGGACCGACGGCAGCAATCAGCCCCAGCATTTT. Translated: CAWTDGSNQPQHF.

This chain joins TRBV4-3 and TRBJ2-2; weak D call: TRBD1 (6 bases). This CDR3 has 16 residues. Germline lookup yields CDR1 LGHNA and CDR2 YSLEER. V gave up 4 bases and J gave up 1 base, with 13 bases separating them. CDR3 in DNA: TGCGCCAGCAGCCTAAGCTGGGGGCAGAACACCGGGGAGCTGTTTTTT. It is translated as CASSLSWGQNTGELFF.

The chain couples TRBV12-3 or TRBV12-4 to TRBJ2-1; D possibly corresponds to TRBD2 (6 bases). Trimming pared 6 bases from V and 5 bases from J, leaving 17 bases between. The CDR3 consists of 15 residues. CDR3 bases: TGTGCCAGCAGCCCCAAGGCTAGCGTAAACAATGAGCAGTTCTTC. It codes for CASSPKASVNNEQFF.

This clonotype was counted between two and nine times. This chain joins TRBV7-8 and TRBJ1-1; maybe TRBD1 (5 bases). V was pared by 0 bases and J by 0 bases, with 14 bases between. Germline-derived CDR1 and CDR2 are SGHVS and FQNEAQ. This CDR3 contains 17 residues. CDR3 region: CASSLAAVGGMNTEAFF. The DNA for the CDR3 is TGTGCCAGCAGCTTAGCGGCGGTGGGGGGTATGAACACTGAAGCTTTCTTT.

The sample holds a few counts of this clonotype. The rearrangement uses TRBV10-2 and TRBJ2-6; D gene uncertain. Germline-derived CDR1 and CDR2 are WSHSY and SAAADI. The CDR3 is 16 residues long. V was clipped by 2 bases and J by 0 bases, with 8 bases between them. In DNA form, the CDR3 reads TGCGCCAGCAGTGAGGGCACCCGCTCTGGGGCCAACGTCCTGACTTTC. Amino acid sequence: CASSEGTRSGANVLTF.

V is TRBV29-1 and J is TRBJ2-5; a possible D gene is TRBD2 (5 bases). Trimming pared 4 bases from V and 6 bases from J, leaving 9 bases between. This CDR3 comprises 11 residues. The V gene's germline CDR1 is SQVTM and CDR2 ANQGSEA. The CDR3 protein is CSVGAGQTQYF. The CDR3 DNA is TGCAGCGTTGGTGCGGGCCAGACCCAGTACTTC.

This clonotype was counted a single time. The chain has TRBV5-1 and TRBJ2-7, with D maybe TRBD1 (6 bases). The CDR3 sequence is 13 residues long. CDR1 is SGHRS, CDR2 YFSETQ, per germline. V was clipped by 2 bases and J by 7 bases, with 13 bases between them. The CDR3 region has the DNA TGCGCCAGCAGCTTCGAGACAGGATGGGAGCAGTACTTC. Amino acid sequence: CASSFETGWEQYF.

This clonotype has only a few counts. V is TRBV3-1 and J is TRBJ1-1; D gene ambiguous. The CDR3 runs to 13 residues. V was cut by 3 bases and J by 5 bases, with 10 bases left in between. Germline loops: CDR1 LGHDT, CDR2 YNNKEL (reference sequence). CDR3 residues: CASSQSRVTEAFF. The CDR3 bases are TGTGCCAGCAGCCAGTCACGGGTAACTGAAGCTTTCTTT.

The chain couples TRBV6-2 or TRBV6-3 to TRBJ2-2; 9 bases are shared with TRBD2. CDR1 and CDR2 from the germline V gene are MNHEY and SVGEGT. The ends lost 0 bases at V and 6 bases at J; junction bases unmatched: 8. The CDR3 runs to 17 residues. The CDR3, as DNA: TGTGCCAGCAGTTACTCGAGGCTAGCGGGAATGTCCGGGGAGCTGTTTTTT. Its translation: CASSYSRLAGMSGELFF.

The chain is built from TRBV5-1 and TRBJ2-3; 10 bases line up with TRBD2. Germline lookup yields CDR1 SGHRS and CDR2 YFSETQ. The CDR3 sequence is 16 residues long. With 7 bases clipped from V and 1 base from J, the junction kept 9 bases outside the gene matches. The CDR3 DNA reads TGCGCCAGCTCCACCCAGGGGACTAGCGGCACAGATACGCAGTATTTT. Translated, it gives CASSTQGTSGTDTQYF. Based on the CDR3 plus reference TRBV5-1 and TRBJ2-3, the full variable domain is KAGVTQTPRYLIKTRGQQVTLSCSPISGHRSVSWYQQTPGQGLQFLFEYFSETQRNKGNFPGRFSGRQFSNSRSEMNVSTLELGDSALYLCASSTQGTSGTDTQYFGPGTRLTVL.

This clonotype occurred a few times. The chain employs TRBV10-2 and TRBJ1-1; a possible D gene is TRBD1 (5 bases). The CDR3 extends over 14 amino acids. Germline CDR1 WSHSY, CDR2 SAAADI. V was cut by 5 bases and J by 1 base, with 11 bases left in between. The CDR3 DNA sequence: TGCGCCAGCAGTTTCTCGGACACGAACACTGAAGCTTTCTTT. Translating it yields CASSFSDTNTEAFF.

The chain recombines TRBV10-3 with TRBJ2-5; possibly TRBD2 for D (6 bases). V lost 0 bases, J lost 1 base, and 9 bases lay in between. Germline values: CDR1 ENHRY, CDR2 SYGVKD. The CDR3 has 15 amino acids. The CDR3 is CAISESRGSQETQYF. The CDR3 DNA sequence: TGTGCCATCAGTGAGTCTCGGGGGTCCCAAGAGACCCAGTACTTC.

This chain uses TRBV20-1 with TRBJ2-2; 10 positions agree with TRBD2. This CDR3 is 16 amino acids long. The V gene's germline CDR1 is DFQATT and CDR2 SNEGSKA (reference sequence). Trimming cost V 3 bases and J 3 bases; bases outside gene matches: 7. DNA of the CDR3: TGCAGTGCTAGTGGCCTAGCGGGAGCGGACACCGGGGAGCTGTTTTTT. It specifies CSASGLAGADTGELFF.

The genes are TRBV27 and TRBJ2-7; tentative D call: TRBD1 (5 bases). Germline V CDR1 and CDR2: MNHEY, SMNVEV (reference sequence). The CDR3 is 14 residues long. Trimming cost V 1 base and J 1 base, with 8 bases left between them. The CDR3 region is CASSLFTGSYEQYF. As DNA, the CDR3 is TGTGCCAGCAGTTTATTTACAGGTTCCTACGAGCAGTACTTC.

The J gene is TRBJ2-2, the V gene TRBV5-4; 10 bases map to TRBD1. Germline V gene data show CDR1 as SGHNT and CDR2 as YYREEE (reference sequence). J was trimmed by 3 bases and V by 4 bases; bases with no gene match: 6. The CDR3 has 16 amino acids. For the CDR3, the DNA is TGTGCCAGCAGCGGCCGGGACAGGGGTTACACCGGGGAGCTGTTTTTT. This encodes CASSGRDRGYTGELFF.

This clonotype was recorded once. This chain connects TRBV20-1 to TRBJ2-7; possibly TRBD2 for D (6 bases). V was clipped by 6 bases and J by 9 bases, with 21 bases between them. This CDR3 region has 13 residues. CDR1 and CDR2 from the germline V gene are DFQATT and SNEGSKA (reference sequence). DNA for the CDR3: TGCAGTGCCCAGGAGGGCATCGACCACGGGCAGTACTTC. This codes for CSAQEGIDHGQYF.

V and J are TRBV18 and TRBJ1-1; perhaps TRBD1 as D (6 bases). With 4 bases removed from V and 9 bases from J, the gap between germline ends came to 15 bases. Germline V gives CDR1 KGHSH, CDR2 LQKENI. There are 13 residues in the CDR3. CDR3 protein: CASSLGSGEKAFF. CDR3 coding DNA: TGTGCCAGCTCACTTGGTTCAGGGGAAAAAGCTTTCTTT.

To note about this clonotype: Mismatch with germline at one junction end may stem from a read error. The V call is TRBV7-6, the J call TRBJ2-7; 7 nucleotides agree with TRBD1. From germline, CDR1 is SGHVS and CDR2 FNYEAQ. This CDR3 is built from 14 residues. CDR3 in amino acids: CAGSRDRSSYEQYF. CDR3 bases: TGTGCCGGCAGCCGGGACAGATCCAGCTACGAGCAGTACTTC.

The chain carries TRBV7-9 and TRBJ2-3; D not certain. The V end was cut by 7 bases, the J end by 0 bases, with 5 bases between. Germline loops: CDR1 SEHNR, CDR2 FQNEAQ (reference sequence). The CDR3 totals 12 residues. For the CDR3, the DNA is TGTGCCAGCAAGCCCAGCACAGATACGCAGTATTTT. Amino acids: CASKPSTDTQYF.

This clonotype was detected a few times. This chain links TRBV11-1 with TRBJ2-1, with D possibly TRBD1 on 7 matching bases. This CDR3 is 15 amino acids long. Trimming removed 2 bases from V and 6 bases from J, with 14 bases in between. The V gene's germline CDR1 is SGHAT and CDR2 FQDESV (reference sequence). The CDR3 nucleotides read TGTGCCAGCAGCTTATCGGAGGGGGCCTCCAATGAGCAGTTCTTC. It specifies CASSLSEGASNEQFF.

In this sample, this clonotype turned up many times. The V and J genes are TRBV5-5 and TRBJ1-2; D call uncertain. Per germline, CDR1 SGHKS and CDR2 YYEKEE (reference sequence). V lost 0 bases and J 4 bases, leaving 7 bases between the germline ends. The CDR3 consists of 13 residues. The CDR3 DNA reads as TGTGCCAGCAGCTTGGACAGACCCTATGGCTACACCTTC. Protein product: CASSLDRPYGYTF.

Only a few counts were recorded for this clonotype. V usage is TRBV12-3 or TRBV12-4 and J usage is TRBJ2-7, with no clear D. The CDR3 has 11 residues. Deletions cut 5 bases from V and 2 bases from J, with 4 bases between. CDR3 sequence: CASSLTYEQYF. CDR3 DNA sequence: TGTGCCAGCAGTCTTACCTACGAGCAGTACTTC.

The genes are TRBV7-2 and TRBJ2-6; 7 nucleotides match TRBD2. This CDR3 spans 18 amino acids. In germline, CDR1 is SGHTA, CDR2 FQGNSA. The J segment lost 0 bases and the V segment lost 5 bases, leaving 10 bases of the junction unmatched. DNA for the CDR3: TGTGCCAGCAGCCTTTTGGTGGGAGGGCGCTCTGGGGCCAACGTCCTGACTTTC. Translation gives CASSLLVGGRSGANVLTF.

This clonotype occurred a few times. The chain is built from TRBV11-2 and TRBJ2-7; D unclear. Per the germline V gene, CDR1 is SGHAT and CDR2 is FQNNGV. V was shortened by 6 bases and J by 2 bases, with 23 bases between the two germline ends. The CDR3 is 17 residues long. CDR3 DNA: TGTGCCAGCAGTTACACTCGGGTCGGTGGCAGACCCTACGAGCAGTACTTC. The encoded protein is CASSYTRVGGRPYEQYF.

This clonotype has a handful of counts. V gene TRBV2 combines with J gene TRBJ2-5; 7 nucleotides match TRBD1. Trimming took 6 bases from V and 5 from J; bases not matched to a gene: 9. The CDR3 has 14 residues. CDR1 is SNHLY and CDR2 is FYNNEI in the germline V gene. CDR3 sequence reads: CASRKTGFEETQYF. The CDR3 DNA follows: TGTGCCAGCAGGAAGACAGGGTTTGAGGAGACCCAGTACTTC.

This chain links TRBV29-1 with TRBJ1-5, with D tentatively TRBD1 (6 bases). V lost 6 bases and J lost 1, with 13 bases in between. The CDR3 has 14 amino acids. Looked up from germline, CDR1 is SQVTM and CDR2 is ANQGSEA. DNA for the CDR3: TGCAGCGTCCTGGGCGGGGGCAGCAATCAGCCCCAGCATTTT. Its protein product is CSVLGGGSNQPQHF.

This clonotype was observed a handful of times. The gene calls are TRBV7-2 and TRBJ2-7; 7 bases map to TRBD2. There are 17 residues in the CDR3. Unmatched junction bases numbered 14, after V lost 2 bases and J lost 4 bases. Germline V lookup: CDR1 SGHTA, CDR2 FQGNSA. For the CDR3, the DNA is TGTGCCAGCAGCTTACTAGTTTCGGCGGGAGCAGCTTACGAGCAGTACTTC. Its protein product is CASSLLVSAGAAYEQYF.

The J gene is TRBJ2-5, the V gene TRBV20-1; D possibly uses TRBD1 or TRBD2 (5 bases each). The CDR3 is made up of 11 amino acids. CDR1 and CDR2 (germline): DFQATT, SNEGSKA (reference sequence). V lost 2 bases and J 9 bases, leaving 10 bases between the germline ends. CDR3 DNA: TGCAGTGCTAGACTGTTGGGGGCCCAGTACTTC. It codes for CSARLLGAQYF.

The rearrangement joins TRBV10-2 to TRBJ2-2; 11 bases line up with TRBD2. This CDR3 is built from 18 residues. J lost 5 bases, V lost 0 bases, and 8 bases had no gene match. The germline V gene encodes CDR1 WSHSY and CDR2 SAAADI. CDR3 nucleotides: TGCGCCAGCAGTGAGTCCCCGTCCTGGACTAGCGGGACCGGGGAGCTGTTTTTT. Its translation is CASSESPSWTSGTGELFF.

This clonotype has just a few counts. The chain links TRBV20-1 to TRBJ2-1, with TRBD1 matching 9 bases. The V and J ends lost 6 bases and 3 bases, in that order; junction bases with no gene match: 9. CDR3 size: 15 residues. In germline, CDR1 is DFQATT, CDR2 SNEGSKA (reference sequence). Written as DNA, the CDR3 is TGCAGTGCCCACGATTTGGGACAGGGCTACAATGAGCAGTTCTTC. This sequence encodes CSAHDLGQGYNEQFF.

This clonotype was seen more than once but under ten times. The CDR3 nucleotides read TGTGCCAGCAGCCAAGATTTGAGGGACGGGAAGCAGTACTTC. Translated, it gives CASSQDLRDGKQYF. The chain couples TRBV14 to TRBJ2-7; TRBD1 or TRBD2 may be the D gene (5 bases each). The CDR3 consists of 14 residues. Looked up from germline, CDR1 is SGHDN and CDR2 is FVKESK. V was cut by 0 bases and J by 8 bases, with 14 bases left in between.